A selection of T cell receptor beta chains follows, all from one sample in a study of blood T cell repertoires in COVID-19. The protocol was immunoSEQ multiplex PCR, while the TCRdb copy is restricted to in-frame clones and leaves out a portion. Of some 130,000 clones listed, 75% to 85% are singletons. Source material: peripheral blood. These receptors were taken from an elderly woman with acute or convalescent COVID-19. Each CDR3 is given with its conserved first and last residue. D genes are given only for firm matches. For some rows the clone size is stated as once, few or many, or as a class when expanded; others skip it.

v_call	j_call	clone_size	d_call	cdr3_nt	cdr3_aa
TRBV28	TRBJ2-1	NA	TRBD2	TGTGCCACCACTGTGGCGGGAGGGCACAATGAGCAGTTCTTC	CATTVAGGHNEQFF
TRBV12-3/TRBV12-4	TRBJ1-1	NA	NA	TGTGCCAGCACCCGAACGAAATGGACAGAGGCTCTCTTT	CASTRTKWTEALF
TRBV2	TRBJ2-7	NA	TRBD1	TGTGCCAGCAGTGGGGGGACAGGGGGTACCTACGAGCAGTACTTC	CASSGGTGGTYEQYF
TRBV5-5	TRBJ1-1	NA	TRBD1	TGTGCCAGCAGCTCGAGGACAGGGAGGGACACTGAAGCTTTCTTT	CASSSRTGRDTEAFF
TRBV2	TRBJ1-2	NA	TRBD1	TGTGCCAGCGGGACAGGGGCCGTTGGTAACTATGGCTACACCTTC	CASGTGAVGNYGYTF
TRBV6-6	TRBJ2-1	NA	NA	TGTGCCAGCAGTTCCCCTATGAGAGAGCAGTTCTTC	CASSSPMREQFF
TRBV3-1/TRBV3-2	TRBJ2-7	NA	NA	TGTGCCAGCAGCCATAAATACGAGCAGTACTTC	CASSHKYEQYF
TRBV19	TRBJ1-5	NA	NA	TGTGCCAGTAGTAACTCAGGGGACGCGCTGTTAAATCAGCCCCAGCATTTT	CASSNSGDALLNQPQHF
TRBV19	TRBJ2-7	NA	NA	TGTGCCAGTAGTAACCCTGGACAGAAGAACGAGCAGTACTTC	CASSNPGQKNEQYF
TRBV30	TRBJ2-3	NA	NA	TGTGCCTGGAGTCTTGCGAAAGATACGCAGTATTTT	CAWSLAKDTQYF
TRBV11-3	TRBJ2-5	NA	NA	TGTGCCAGCAGCTCGGGGTTTCAAGAGACCCAGTACTTC	CASSSGFQETQYF
TRBV15	TRBJ2-3	NA	NA	TGTGCCACCAGCAGAGGAACAGCTTCTAGCACAGATACGCAGTATTTT	CATSRGTASSTDTQYF
TRBV10-3	TRBJ1-2	NA	NA	TGTGCCATCAAAGGGGCTAACTATGGCTACACCTTC	CAIKGANYGYTF
TRBV15	TRBJ1-3	few	NA	TGTGCCACCAGCGAAACCGGTACTCCTGGAAACACCATATATTTT	CATSETGTPGNTIYF
TRBV19	TRBJ2-5	NA	NA	TGTGCCACCGGAGGGGCTGGGGAGACCCAGTACTTC	CATGGAGETQYF
TRBV12-5	TRBJ1-1	NA	NA	TGTGCTAGTGGTTTGGTAAAGGGCCCAGGGAAGGGGGACACTGAAGCTTTCTTT	CASGLVKGPGKGDTEAFF
TRBV11-2	TRBJ2-1	NA	NA	TGTGCCAGCAGCTTATACCACGGGTCCTACAATGAGCAGTTCTTC	CASSLYHGSYNEQFF
TRBV5-4	TRBJ2-1	NA	TRBD2	TGTGCCAGCAGCTCCCCGACTAGCGGGAGGGTAGTCAATGAGCAGTTCTTC	CASSSPTSGRVVNEQFF
TRBV12-3/TRBV12-4	TRBJ1-1	NA	NA	TGTGCCAGCAGTCGAGTGAACACTGAAGCTTTCTTT	CASSRVNTEAFF
TRBV28	TRBJ2-5	once	NA	TGTGCCAGCAGTTTAGGTTTGCTAGTTGGGTCACGAGAGACCCAGTACTTC	CASSLGLLVGSRETQYF
TRBV5-4	TRBJ2-3	NA	TRBD1	TGTGCCAGCAGCTCAAAGACAGGGGCCGGCACAGATACGCAGTATTTT	CASSSKTGAGTDTQYF
TRBV2	TRBJ1-4	NA	NA	TGTGCCAGCAGTGAATTACGCGGCAATAATGAAAAACTGTTTTTT	CASSELRGNNEKLFF
TRBV7-2	TRBJ2-7	NA	TRBD2	TGTGCCAGCACCCTGGGTAGCGGGGAGGGCGAGCAGTACTTC	CASTLGSGEGEQYF
TRBV7-2	TRBJ2-3	NA	TRBD2	TGTGCCAGCAGCTTAGAACTAGCGGGTTCAGGAACGCAGTATTTT	CASSLELAGSGTQYF
TRBV9	TRBJ2-1	NA	TRBD2	TGTGCCAGCAGCGTAGTAGGTAGCGGGGGGATTGAGCAGTTCTTC	CASSVVGSGGIEQFF
TRBV19	TRBJ1-6	NA	NA	TGTGCCAGTAGTATCTTGGACAGTGACTCACCCCTCCACTTT	CASSILDSDSPLHF
TRBV11-2	TRBJ1-1	NA	NA	TGTGCCAGCAGCTTAGCCCTGGGCATGAACACTGAAGCTTTCTTT	CASSLALGMNTEAFF
TRBV6-5	TRBJ2-5	once	NA	TGTGCCAGCAGCCGACCGAGCGGGTTACAAGAGACCCAGTACTTC	CASSRPSGLQETQYF
TRBV5-1	TRBJ2-7	NA	TRBD2	TGCGCCAGCAGCTGGGAGGGTCCGGACGAGCAGTACTTC	CASSWEGPDEQYF
TRBV13	TRBJ2-7	NA	TRBD1	TGTGCCAGCACCCACCGGGACAGGGACTCCTACGAGCAGTACTTC	CASTHRDRDSYEQYF
TRBV6-1	TRBJ1-1	NA	NA	TGTGCCAGCAGTGACAGGGTCCCTGAAGCTTTCTTT	CASSDRVPEAFF
TRBV7-2	TRBJ1-2	few	TRBD1	TGTGCCAGCAGCCCGGGGACAGCGAGCTATGGCTACACCTTC	CASSPGTASYGYTF
TRBV3-1/TRBV3-2	TRBJ2-7	NA	TRBD1	TGTGCCAGCAGCCAACCGGGACAGGGGGCTCGAGAGCAGTACTTC	CASSQPGQGAREQYF
TRBV6-6	TRBJ2-7	NA	TRBD1	TGTGCCAGCAGTTACGGGACAGGAGCCTACGAGCAGTACTTC	CASSYGTGAYEQYF
TRBV12-3/TRBV12-4	TRBJ1-5	few	NA	TGTGCCAGCAGTTATGCAGGGTTCCAGCCCCAGCATTTT	CASSYAGFQPQHF
TRBV29-1	TRBJ1-2	NA	TRBD1	TGCAGCGTTGAAGAGGGCAGGGGGAACTATGGCTACACCTTC	CSVEEGRGNYGYTF
TRBV9	TRBJ2-3	NA	NA	TGTGCCAGCAGCGTCCGGGGAGGCCATACAGATACGCAGTATTTT	CASSVRGGHTDTQYF
TRBV24-1	TRBJ1-1	NA	NA	TGTGCCACCAGTGGGGCAGCGGGCACTGAAGCTTTCTTT	CATSGAAGTEAFF
TRBV10-3	TRBJ2-7	once	NA	TGTGCCATCAGTGAGTCGACTCGGGGGAGCGCCTACGAGCAGTACTTC	CAISESTRGSAYEQYF
TRBV5-1	TRBJ1-2	NA	TRBD1	TGCGCCAGCAGCGGGACAGGGGGCGTAATGTATGGCTACACCTTC	CASSGTGGVMYGYTF
TRBV7-3	TRBJ2-2	NA	TRBD2	TGTGCCAGCAGCTTAACCCTAGCGGGAGGCCCTAACACCGGGGAGCTGTTTTTT	CASSLTLAGGPNTGELFF
TRBV4-3	TRBJ2-1	few	TRBD2	TGCGCCAGCAGCCAAGATACGACTAGCGGGATCGCTGAGCAGTTCTTC	CASSQDTTSGIAEQFF
TRBV6-2/TRBV6-3	TRBJ1-2	NA	TRBD1	TGTGCCAGCAGTATCGCGACAGGGAATGGCTACACCTTC	CASSIATGNGYTF